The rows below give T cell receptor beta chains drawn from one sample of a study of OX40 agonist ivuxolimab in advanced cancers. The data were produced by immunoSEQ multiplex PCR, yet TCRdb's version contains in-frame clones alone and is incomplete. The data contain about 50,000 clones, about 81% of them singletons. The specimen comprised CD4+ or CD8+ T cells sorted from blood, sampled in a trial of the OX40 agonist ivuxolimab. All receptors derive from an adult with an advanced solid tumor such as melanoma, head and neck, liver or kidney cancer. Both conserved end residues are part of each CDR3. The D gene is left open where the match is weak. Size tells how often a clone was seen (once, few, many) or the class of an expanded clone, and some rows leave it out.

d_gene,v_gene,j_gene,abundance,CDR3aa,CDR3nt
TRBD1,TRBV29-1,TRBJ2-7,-,CSVISGTGYTYEQYF,TGCAGCGTTATCTCCGGGACAGGTTACACCTACGAGCAGTACTTC
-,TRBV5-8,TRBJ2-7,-,CASSLEFQTYEQYF,TGTGCCAGCAGCTTAGAATTCCAGACCTACGAGCAGTACTTC
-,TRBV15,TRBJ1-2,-,CATSRDLNGGYTF,TGTGCCACCAGCAGAGATCTTAACGGCGGCTACACCTTC
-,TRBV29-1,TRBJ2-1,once,CSVELGSRGQFF,TGCAGCGTTGAACTGGGGAGTCGTGGGCAGTTCTTC
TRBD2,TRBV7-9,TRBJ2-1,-,CASSFIAGVGNEQFF,TGTGCCAGCAGCTTTATAGCGGGAGTGGGAAATGAGCAGTTCTTC
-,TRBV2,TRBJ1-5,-,CASSAVGAQHF,TGTGCCAGCAGTGCCGTGGGGGCCCAGCATTTT
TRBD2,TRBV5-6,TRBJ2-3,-,CASSLELAGGLGDTQYF,TGTGCCAGCAGCTTGGAACTAGCGGGAGGGTTGGGAGATACGCAGTATTTT
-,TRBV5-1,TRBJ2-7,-,CASIPRAYEQYF,TGCGCCAGCATCCCCCGGGCCTACGAGCAGTACTTC
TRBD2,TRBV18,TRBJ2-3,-,CASSPPAEREGADTQYF,TGTGCCAGCTCACCACCGGCGGAACGGGAGGGTGCAGATACGCAGTATTTT
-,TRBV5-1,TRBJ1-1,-,CASSLDSRTEAFF,TGCGCCAGCAGCTTGGATTCCCGCACTGAAGCTTTCTTT
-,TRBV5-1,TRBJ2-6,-,CASSPQGSSGANVLTF,TGCGCCAGCAGCCCCCAGGGGAGCTCTGGGGCCAACGTCCTGACTTTC
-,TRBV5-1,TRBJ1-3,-,CASSLGHPGNTIYF,TGCGCCAGCAGCTTAGGTCATCCTGGAAACACCATATATTTT
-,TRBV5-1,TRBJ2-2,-,CASGSSGRAGEPGSCFF,-
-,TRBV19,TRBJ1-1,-,CASSKGQLNTEAFF,TGTGCCAGTAGTAAGGGACAACTGAACACTGAAGCTTTCTTT
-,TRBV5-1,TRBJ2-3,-,CASSLTVSTDTQYF,TGCGCCAGCAGCTTAACAGTGAGCACAGATACGCAGTATTTT
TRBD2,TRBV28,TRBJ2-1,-,CASSLWGGLAGGESSYNEQFF,TGTGCCAGCAGTTTATGGGGGGGACTAGCGGGAGGAGAGAGCTCCTACAATGAGCAGTTCTTC
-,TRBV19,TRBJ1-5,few,CASSTLNQPQHF,TGTGCCAGTAGTACCCTCAATCAGCCCCAGCATTTT
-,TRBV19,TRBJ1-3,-,CASNRRHANTIYF,TGTGCCAGTAACAGGCGGCATGCAAACACCATATATTTT
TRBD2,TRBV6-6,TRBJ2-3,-,CASRIMGQRGADTQYF,TGTGCCAGCAGGATAATGGGGCAGCGGGGGGCAGATACGCAGTATTTT
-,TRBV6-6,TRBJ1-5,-,CASSPDTPYQPQHF,TGTGCCAGCAGTCCCGATACCCCCTATCAGCCCCAGCATTTT
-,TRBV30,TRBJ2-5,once,CAWSGQRETQYF,TGTGCCTGGAGTGGGCAACGAGAGACCCAGTACTTC
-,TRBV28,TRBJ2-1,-,CASSIQGGGYNEQFF,TGTGCCAGCAGTATCCAAGGGGGGGGCTACAATGAGCAGTTCTTC
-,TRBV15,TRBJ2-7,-,CATSRDGGQSSSYEQYF,TGTGCCACCAGCAGAGATGGAGGGCAGTCAAGCTCCTACGAGCAGTACTTC
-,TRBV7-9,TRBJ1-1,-,CASRRDVNTEAFF,TGTGCCAGCAGACGAGACGTGAACACTGAAGCTTTCTTT
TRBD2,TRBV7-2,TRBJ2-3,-,CASSPRGTSGRRDTQYF,TGTGCCAGCAGCCCCCGCGGGACTAGCGGGAGAAGGGATACGCAGTATTTT
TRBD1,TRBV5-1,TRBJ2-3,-,CASTFGDRGSDTQYF,TGCGCCAGCACCTTTGGGGACAGGGGATCAGATACGCAGTATTTT
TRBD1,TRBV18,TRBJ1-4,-,CASSPRGQGGEKLFF,TGTGCCAGCTCACCACGGGGACAGGGAGGCGAAAAACTGTTTTTT
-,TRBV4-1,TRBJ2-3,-,CASSQVPRGVATDTQYF,TGCGCCAGCAGCCAAGTTCCCCGCGGGGTGGCCACAGATACGCAGTATTTT
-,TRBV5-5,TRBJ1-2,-,CASSLGEAYYGYTF,TGTGCCAGCAGCTTGGGTGAAGCCTACTATGGCTACACCTTC
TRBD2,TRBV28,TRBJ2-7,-,CASSPSGTSGKREQYF,TGTGCCAGCAGTCCCTCCGGGACTAGCGGGAAACGCGAGCAGTACTTC
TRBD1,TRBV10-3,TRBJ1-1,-,CAISQDRGNTEAFF,TGTGCCATCAGTCAGGACAGGGGGAACACTGAAGCTTTCTTT
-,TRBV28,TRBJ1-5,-,CASSLGGAIQPQHF,TGTGCCAGCAGTTTAGGGGGGGCGATTCAGCCCCAGCATTTT
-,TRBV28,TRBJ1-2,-,CASSLRAPYGYTF,TGTGCCAGCAGTTTAAGGGCCCCCTATGGCTACACCTTC
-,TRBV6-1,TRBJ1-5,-,CASSEFQINQPQHF,TGTGCCAGCAGTGAGTTTCAGATCAATCAGCCCCAGCATTTT
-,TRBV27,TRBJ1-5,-,CASSIKQGISNQPQHF,TGTGCCAGCAGTATCAAGCAGGGTATCAGCAATCAGCCCCAGCATTTT
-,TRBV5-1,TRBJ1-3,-,CASSRTQGNAGNTIYF,TGCGCCAGCAGCCGTACCCAGGGGAACGCTGGAAACACCATATATTTT
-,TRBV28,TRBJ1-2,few,CASRYEDRDIYGYTF,TGTGCCAGCAGATACGAGGACAGAGATATCTATGGCTACACCTTC
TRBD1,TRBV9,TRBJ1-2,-,CASSVEAGTDGYTF,TGTGCCAGCAGCGTAGAGGCAGGGACAGATGGCTACACCTTC
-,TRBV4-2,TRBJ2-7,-,CASSRRSRDSSEQYF,TGTGCCAGCAGCCGAAGAAGCAGGGACTCTTCCGAGCAGTACTTC
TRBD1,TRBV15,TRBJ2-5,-,CATSREGQGDETQYF,TGTGCCACCAGCAGAGAGGGGCAGGGGGACGAGACCCAGTACTTC
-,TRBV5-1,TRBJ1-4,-,CASSPDGGRDEKLFF,TGCGCCAGCAGCCCGGATGGGGGCCGGGATGAAAAACTGTTTTTT
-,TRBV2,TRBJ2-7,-,CASSDASTGKDYEQYF,TGTGCCAGCAGTGATGCGAGTACGGGGAAGGACTACGAGCAGTACTTC
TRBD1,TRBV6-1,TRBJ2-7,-,CASIPGQGNHEQYF,TGTGCCAGCATCCCGGGACAGGGGAACCACGAGCAGTACTTC
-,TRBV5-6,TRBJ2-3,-,CASSLLSGGDTQYF,TGTGCCAGCAGCCTTTTGAGCGGTGGGGATACGCAGTATTTT
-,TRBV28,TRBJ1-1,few,CASRLTLNTEAFF,TGTGCCAGCAGGTTGACGCTGAACACTGAAGCTTTCTTT
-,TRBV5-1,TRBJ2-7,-,CASTDTGQPYEQYF,TGCGCCAGCACAGATACTGGACAGCCCTACGAGCAGTACTTC
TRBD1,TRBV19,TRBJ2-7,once,CASRDRGRGPEQYF,TGTGCCAGTAGAGACAGGGGGCGCGGTCCGGAGCAGTACTTC
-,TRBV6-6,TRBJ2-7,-,CASSSPAVSYEQYF,TGTGCCAGCAGTTCCCCGGCGGTCTCCTACGAGCAGTACTTC
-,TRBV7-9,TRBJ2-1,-,CASSLSSDEQFF,TGTGCCAGCAGCTTATCGTCTGATGAGCAGTTCTTC